The 26 T cell receptor beta chains listed next were all sequenced from one sample in a study of identical twins. TCRdb called the 5' RACE reads again in MiXCR, with one record for every CDR3 protein. The profile covers around 370,000 distinct CDR3 sequences, with around 9.7% appearing a single time and about 8.1% taken by the ten largest. The sequenced sample consisted of naive T cells sorted from blood. These receptors were collected from a woman in her fifties or sixties in good health.

V gene TRBV5-6 combines with J gene TRBJ2-3, with TRBD1 as a possible D gene (6 bases). Per germline, CDR1 SGHDT and CDR2 YYEEEE. This CDR3 has 15 amino acids. Trimming shortened V by 4 bases and J by 2 bases, and 14 bases separated the two germline ends. The CDR3 region has the DNA TGTGCCAGCAGCCAAACCGGGGACAACACAGATACGCAGTATTTT. It specifies CASSQTGDNTDTQYF.

This chain uses TRBV10-3 with TRBJ2-6; TRBD1 aligns across 7 bases. CDR1 is ENHRY, CDR2 SYGVKD, per germline. This CDR3 has 18 residues. The V gene end was trimmed by 4 bases and the J gene end by 2 bases; junction bases not matched to a gene: 11. The CDR3 loop reads CAISVSTKDRAGANVLTF. The CDR3 DNA reads TGTGCCATCAGTGTTTCGACCAAAGACAGGGCTGGGGCCAACGTCCTGACTTTC.

In this sample, this clonotype turned up a few times. The V call is TRBV6-2 or TRBV6-3, the J call TRBJ1-5; D might be TRBD1 (6 bases). Germline CDR1 reads MNHEY; CDR2 reads SVGEGT. This CDR3 has 15 residues. Trimming removed 5 bases from V and 0 bases from J, with 11 bases in between. CDR3 loop: CASSDQGRSNQPQHF. DNA of the CDR3: TGTGCCAGCAGTGATCAGGGGCGTAGCAATCAGCCCCAGCATTTT.

Only a few counts were recorded for this clonotype. This chain joins TRBV30 and TRBJ2-3; D is perhaps TRBD2 (7 bases). The CDR3 runs to 15 residues. V shed 3 bases and J shed 3 bases, with 16 bases lying between them. Germline V gene lookup returns CDR1 GTSNPN and CDR2 SVGIG (reference sequence). Here the CDR3 DNA reads TGTGCCTGGAGCTGGGGGGGGCGGGTGACAGATACGCAGTATTTT. Translating it yields CAWSWGGRVTDTQYF.

The chain is built from TRBV5-6 and TRBJ1-4; D is perhaps TRBD1 (5 bases). The CDR3 covers 13 residues. Between the trimmed V and J ends, which lost 4 bases and 7 bases, there was a span of 11 bases. Germline V gives CDR1 SGHDT, CDR2 YYEEEE. CDR3 bases: TGTGCCAGCAGCCCGGGGCGCGGTGAAAAACTGTTTTTT. Protein: CASSPGRGEKLFF. Using reference TRBV5-6 and TRBJ1-4 for the parts outside the CDR3, the full variable domain is DAGVTQSPTHLIKTRGQQVTLRCSPKSGHDTVSWYQQALGQGPQFIFQYYEEEERQRGNFPDRFSGHQFPNYSSELNVNALLLGDSALYLCASSPGRGEKLFFGSGTQLSVL.

There are many counts of this clonotype. V usage is TRBV4-1 and J usage is TRBJ2-5, with a weak D call TRBD1 (6 bases). Germline values: CDR1 MGHRA, CDR2 YSYEKL. V was pared by 2 bases and J by 2 bases, with 12 bases between. The CDR3 contains 15 residues. CDR3 nucleotides: TGCGCCAGCAGCCAATTTAGGGGGATACAAGAGACCCAGTACTTC. It specifies CASSQFRGIQETQYF.

This clonotype was counted at least ten times. This chain uses TRBV20-1 with TRBJ1-2; 9 bases map to TRBD1. The germline V gene encodes CDR1 DFQATT and CDR2 SNEGSKA (reference sequence). The V gene end was trimmed by 5 bases and the J gene end by 8 bases; junction bases not matched to a gene: 3. CDR3 length: 11 amino acids. The CDR3 DNA is TGCAGTGCTCGGGACAGGGTGGGCTACACCTTC. Amino acids: CSARDRVGYTF.

This clonotype was counted many times. The chain uses TRBV12-3 or TRBV12-4 and TRBJ1-2; D is uncertain. The V and J ends lost 4 bases and 2 bases respectively, with 8 bases between them. The length of the CDR3 is 13 residues. As DNA, the CDR3 is TGTGCCAGCAGTTCCGCAGAAAACTATGGCTACACCTTC. This encodes CASSSAENYGYTF.

This clonotype came up many times. The J gene is TRBJ1-6, the V gene TRBV4-1; D gene uncertain. The germline V and J ends were trimmed by 1 base and 9 bases, with 7 bases remaining between them. CDR3 length equals 13 residues. Germline V gene data show CDR1 as MGHRA and CDR2 as YSYEKL. CDR3 coding DNA: TGCGCCAGCAGCCAAGTGGTAGGTTCACCCCTCCACTTT. This sequence encodes CASSQVVGSPLHF.

The chain links TRBV12-3 or TRBV12-4 to TRBJ1-6; the D is unclear. The CDR3 has 15 amino acids. The germline V and J ends were trimmed by 3 bases and 6 bases, with 12 bases remaining between them. The DNA for the CDR3 is TGTGCCAGCAGTTTTAGGGCCAGGACTAATTCACCCCTCCACTTT. It specifies CASSFRARTNSPLHF.

This clonotype was counted between two and nine times. V and J are TRBV15 and TRBJ1-1, with D uncertain. V was shortened by 0 bases and J by 6 bases, with 8 bases between the two germline ends. The germline V gene encodes CDR1 LNHNV and CDR2 YYDKDF (reference sequence). There are 13 residues in the CDR3. The CDR3 DNA sequence: TGTGCCACCAGCAGAGATACACGGTCTGAAGCTTTCTTT. Its protein is CATSRDTRSEAFF.

This clonotype was recorded a few times. This sequence joins TRBV10-3 and TRBJ2-3; D not resolved. Per germline, CDR1 ENHRY and CDR2 SYGVKD. The CDR3 is made up of 13 amino acids. Trimming took off 10 bases at V and 2 bases at J, with 13 bases between the two ends. In DNA form, the CDR3 reads TGTGCCACCGCGGTCTCTTCCACAGATACGCAGTATTTT. Amino acids: CATAVSSTDTQYF.

This clonotype was seen more than once but under ten times. V usage is TRBV24-1 and J usage is TRBJ1-2; D remains ambiguous. Germline V CDR1 and CDR2: KGHDR, SFDVKD. The CDR3 totals 13 residues. Trimming stripped 10 bases from V and 6 bases from J, with 17 bases between. In DNA form, the CDR3 reads TGTGCCACGAGGCCAAGCGACCAGAATGGCTACACCTTC. Translating gives CATRPSDQNGYTF.

The V gene is TRBV29-1, the J gene TRBJ1-4, with 9 bases lining up with TRBD1. After removal of 1 base from V and 8 bases from J, the junction contained 2 bases not matched to a gene. In germline, CDR1 is SQVTM, CDR2 ANQGSEA. This CDR3 spans 13 amino acids. As DNA, the CDR3 is TGCAGCGTTGAAGGGACAGGGGAAGAAAAACTGTTTTTT. It is translated as CSVEGTGEEKLFF.

In this sample, this clonotype turned up a few times. The J gene is TRBJ1-2, the V gene TRBV10-2; the match to TRBD1 covers 12 bases. This CDR3 has 13 residues. The V gene's germline CDR1 is WSHSY and CDR2 SAAADI. V dropped 8 bases and J dropped 6; count of bases not matched to a gene: 4. In DNA, the CDR3 is TGCGCCAGCGGGACAGGGGGCAAAAATGGCTACACCTTC. Amino acid sequence: CASGTGGKNGYTF.

In this sample, this clonotype turned up many times. The V call is TRBV2, the J call TRBJ2-2; no clear D gene. Trimming stripped 4 bases from V and 10 bases from J, with 13 bases between. This CDR3 has 13 residues. CDR1 SNHLY and CDR2 FYNNEI come from the germline V gene. In DNA form, the CDR3 reads TGTGCCAGCAGTGTGCTAGAGATGGAGGAGCTGTTTTTT. It encodes CASSVLEMEELFF.

In DNA form, the CDR3 reads TGCGCCGCAAACCCGTCCCGGCGCACAGATACGCAGTATTTT. The encoded protein is CAANPSRRTDTQYF. V usage is TRBV10-2 and J usage is TRBJ2-3; D is undetermined. This CDR3 is built from 14 residues. The germline V gene has CDR1 WSHSY and CDR2 SAAADI. Trimming cost V 11 bases and J 1 base, with 16 bases left between them.

This rearrangement joins TRBV4-1 to TRBJ2-5, with D unclear. The CDR3 covers 15 residues. The V gene's germline CDR1 is MGHRA and CDR2 YSYEKL. The V gene lost 0 bases and the J gene lost 5 bases, with 13 bases spanning the gap. The chain's CDR3 is CASSQDIAFGETQYF. CDR3 DNA: TGCGCCAGCAGCCAAGATATCGCTTTTGGGGAGACCCAGTACTTC.

The table lists this clonotype with a few counts. The chain carries TRBV7-6 and TRBJ2-2, with D possibly matching TRBD1 (5 bases). This CDR3 region has 19 residues. Trimming removed 5 bases from V and 0 bases from J, with 22 bases in between. Germline-derived CDR1 and CDR2 are SGHVS and FNYEAQ. This CDR3 is CASSQDRPPEIANTGELFF. DNA for the CDR3: TGTGCCAGCAGCCAAGACAGACCCCCGGAAATTGCGAACACCGGGGAGCTGTTTTTT.

This clonotype was found a few times. The chain couples TRBV29-1 to TRBJ2-3; D perhaps matches TRBD2 (5 bases). The germline V and J ends were trimmed by 3 bases and 0 bases, with 13 bases remaining between them. The CDR3 has 15 residues. Per germline, CDR1 SQVTM and CDR2 ANQGSEA. Here the CDR3 DNA reads TGCAGCGTTGACCGGGCGGGCGCTAGCACAGATACGCAGTATTTT. Protein: CSVDRAGASTDTQYF.

This clonotype was detected many times. The genes are TRBV29-1 and TRBJ2-1; D is undetermined. Trimming took off 7 bases at V and 13 bases at J, with 14 bases between the two ends. The CDR3 has 10 amino acids. Germline assignment: CDR1 SQVTM and CDR2 ANQGSEA. CDR3 bases: TGCAGCGCCGCGAACAGTCTACAGTTCTTC. Its translation: CSAANSLQFF.

The J gene is TRBJ2-2, the V gene TRBV5-1; D remains ambiguous. V lost 2 bases to trimming and J lost 4 bases, with 12 bases between them. Germline V gene data show CDR1 as SGHRS and CDR2 as YFSETQ. This CDR3 has 15 residues. CDR3 sequence reads: CASSFEGLGTGELFF. The DNA for the CDR3 is TGCGCCAGCAGCTTCGAAGGGCTGGGCACCGGGGAGCTGTTTTTT.

CDR3 region: CASSPRSVGRGTQYF. Written as DNA, the CDR3 is TGCGCCAGCAGCCCCCGGAGTGTGGGCCGGGGGACCCAGTACTTC. The V gene is TRBV4-1, the J gene TRBJ2-5; tentative D call: TRBD2 (5 bases). CDR3 size: 15 residues. Germline assignment: CDR1 MGHRA and CDR2 YSYEKL. The germline V and J ends were trimmed by 4 bases and 7 bases, with 19 bases remaining between them.

This clonotype was detected many times. The chain employs TRBV20-1 and TRBJ2-7; 8 positions agree with TRBD2. CDR3 length: 15 amino acids. J was trimmed by 6 bases and V by 0 bases; bases with no gene match: 10. CDR1 DFQATT and CDR2 SNEGSKA come from the germline V gene (reference sequence). The CDR3 DNA is TGCAGTGCTAGAGACTCCAGAGCGGGAGCGACCGAGCAGTACGTC. Amino acid sequence: CSARDSRAGATEQYV.

This clonotype was detected ten times or more. The rearrangement links TRBV6-2 or TRBV6-3 to TRBJ1-5; tentatively, D is TRBD1 (6 bases). Germline V gene data show CDR1 as MNHEY and CDR2 as SVGEGT. V was trimmed by 0 bases and J by 7 bases, leaving 13 bases between them. The CDR3 is 15 amino acids. Here the CDR3 reads CASSYSSRGRQPQHF. The CDR3 DNA follows: TGTGCCAGCAGTTACTCGAGCAGGGGAAGACAGCCCCAGCATTTT.

This clonotype has only a few counts. This chain links TRBV7-9 with TRBJ2-1; 7 bases agree with TRBD1. CDR1 SEHNR and CDR2 FQNEAQ come from the germline V gene (reference sequence). Trimming cost V 5 bases and J 5 bases; bases outside gene matches: 12. This CDR3 region has 16 residues. CDR3 nucleotide sequence: TGTGCCAGCAGCCCCTTTGTCCGGGACAGAGACAATGAGCAGTTCTTC. Its protein product is CASSPFVRDRDNEQFF.